Listed below are T cell receptor beta chains from one sample, sequenced in a study of blood T cell repertoires in COVID-19. Produced via immunoSEQ multiplex PCR; TCRdb's table is partial and in-frame only. The profile shows fewer than 200,000 clones, just under 85% of them singletons. The sample was peripheral blood. These receptor sequences come from a man aged 35 to 55 who had recovered from COVID-19. The CDR3 runs from the conserved cysteine through the conserved F or W. D genes are given only for firm matches. Size is stated for part of the rows, as once, few or many counts, or as a class when the clone is expanded.

j_call: TRBJ2-4; clone_size: .; d_call: .; v_call: TRBV2; cdr3_aa: CASSEVDRSNFQYF; cdr3_nt: TGTGCCAGCAGTGAAGTTGACAGGTCGAACTTTCAGTACTTC
j_call: TRBJ1-1; clone_size: .; d_call: .; v_call: TRBV4-1; cdr3_aa: CASSQVAGRDTEAFF; cdr3_nt: TGCGCCAGCAGCCAAGTTGCTGGGCGGGACACTGAAGCTTTCTTT
j_call: TRBJ2-1; clone_size: .; d_call: .; v_call: TRBV3-1/TRBV3-2; cdr3_aa: CASSFHYNEQFF; cdr3_nt: TGTGCCAGCAGCTTTCATTACAATGAGCAGTTCTTC
j_call: TRBJ2-5; clone_size: .; d_call: TRBD1; v_call: TRBV11-2; cdr3_aa: CASSPDRGRETQYF; cdr3_nt: TGTGCCAGCAGCCCGGACAGGGGGCGGGAGACCCAGTACTTC
j_call: TRBJ2-1; clone_size: .; d_call: TRBD1; v_call: TRBV20-1; cdr3_aa: CSASGQGIYNEQFF; cdr3_nt: TGCAGTGCTAGTGGACAGGGCATATACAATGAGCAGTTCTTC
j_call: TRBJ2-1; clone_size: .; d_call: .; v_call: TRBV9; cdr3_aa: CASSEGGPVYNEQFF; cdr3_nt: TGTGCCAGCAGCGAGGGGGGGCCCGTATACAATGAGCAGTTCTTC
j_call: TRBJ2-1; clone_size: .; d_call: .; v_call: TRBV7-2; cdr3_aa: CASSSRGTGVTHNEQFF; cdr3_nt: TGTGCCAGCAGCTCCCGGGGGACGGGGGTCACACACAATGAGCAGTTCTTC
j_call: TRBJ2-3; clone_size: .; d_call: .; v_call: TRBV11-3; cdr3_aa: CASSLEAGTATQYF; cdr3_nt: TGTGCCAGCAGCTTAGAGGCAGGTACAGCTACGCAGTATTTT
j_call: TRBJ2-1; clone_size: .; d_call: .; v_call: TRBV19; cdr3_aa: CATAGTLYNEQFF; cdr3_nt: TGTGCCACCGCCGGGACACTCTACAATGAGCAGTTCTTC
j_call: TRBJ1-3; clone_size: once; d_call: .; v_call: TRBV4-3; cdr3_aa: CASSQDPGGSGNTIYF; cdr3_nt: TGCGCCAGCAGCCAAGACCCGGGAGGGTCTGGAAACACCATATATTTT
j_call: TRBJ2-7; clone_size: once; d_call: TRBD1; v_call: TRBV11-3; cdr3_aa: CASSRDRGVYEQYF; cdr3_nt: TGTGCCAGCAGCCGGGACAGGGGAGTCTACGAGCAGTACTTC
j_call: TRBJ2-5; clone_size: once; d_call: TRBD1; v_call: TRBV9; cdr3_aa: CASSVAPGQGETQYF; cdr3_nt: TGTGCCAGCAGCGTAGCCCCGGGACAGGGGGAGACCCAGTACTTC
j_call: TRBJ1-6; clone_size: .; d_call: .; v_call: TRBV20-1; cdr3_aa: CSAGGGSPLHF; cdr3_nt: TGCAGTGCGGGAGGCGGCTCACCCCTCCACTTT
j_call: TRBJ2-7; clone_size: .; d_call: TRBD1; v_call: TRBV18; cdr3_aa: CASSHRDRGNEQYF; cdr3_nt: TGTGCCAGCTCACATCGGGACAGGGGCAACGAGCAGTACTTC
j_call: TRBJ2-6; clone_size: few; d_call: .; v_call: TRBV11-3; cdr3_aa: CASRPRGANVLTF; cdr3_nt: TGTGCCAGCAGGCCCAGGGGGGCCAACGTCCTGACTTTC
j_call: TRBJ2-3; clone_size: .; d_call: TRBD1; v_call: TRBV9; cdr3_aa: CASSEGTGSADTQYF; cdr3_nt: TGTGCCAGCAGCGAAGGGACAGGGAGCGCAGATACGCAGTATTTT
j_call: TRBJ2-3; clone_size: .; d_call: .; v_call: TRBV7-2; cdr3_aa: CASSLESLASDTQYF; cdr3_nt: TGTGCCAGCAGCTTAGAATCGCTAGCCTCAGATACGCAGTATTTT
j_call: TRBJ2-2; clone_size: few; d_call: TRBD2; v_call: TRBV5-1; cdr3_aa: CASSLGALTSGRGTGELFF; cdr3_nt: TGCGCCAGCAGCTTGGGAGCCCTGACTAGCGGGAGGGGCACCGGGGAGCTGTTTTTT
j_call: TRBJ2-1; clone_size: .; d_call: TRBD1; v_call: TRBV5-1; cdr3_aa: CASSFSGTGYNEQFF; cdr3_nt: TGCGCCAGCAGCTTCTCCGGGACAGGTTACAATGAGCAGTTCTTC
j_call: TRBJ2-7; clone_size: .; d_call: .; v_call: TRBV28; cdr3_aa: CASSPPLGANEQYF; cdr3_nt: TGTGCCAGCAGTCCCCCCCTAGGGGCTAACGAGCAGTACTTC
j_call: TRBJ1-4; clone_size: .; d_call: .; v_call: TRBV10-1; cdr3_aa: CASPGVVNEKLFF; cdr3_nt: TGCGCCAGCCCCGGTGTGGTTAATGAAAAACTGTTTTTT
j_call: TRBJ1-5; clone_size: few; d_call: .; v_call: TRBV19; cdr3_aa: CAAAVDSNQPQHF; cdr3_nt: TGTGCAGCGGCTGTGGACAGCAATCAGCCCCAGCATTTT
j_call: TRBJ2-7; clone_size: .; d_call: .; v_call: TRBV7-2; cdr3_aa: CASSLDGAGTYEQYF; cdr3_nt: TGTGCCAGCAGCTTAGATGGGGCTGGGACCTACGAGCAGTACTTC
j_call: TRBJ1-6; clone_size: .; d_call: .; v_call: TRBV27; cdr3_aa: CASSLSPFSPLHF; cdr3_nt: TGTGCCAGCAGTTTATCTCCATTTTCACCCCTCCACTTT
j_call: TRBJ2-1; clone_size: .; d_call: TRBD2; v_call: TRBV5-4; cdr3_aa: CASSSGGDRTRNEQFF; cdr3_nt: TGTGCCAGCAGCTCCGGGGGGGACCGTACGCGGAATGAGCAGTTCTTC
j_call: TRBJ2-3; clone_size: once; d_call: .; v_call: TRBV10-3; cdr3_aa: CAIKDSDVTDTQYF; cdr3_nt: TGTGCCATCAAGGACTCAGACGTCACAGATACGCAGTATTTT
j_call: TRBJ2-3; clone_size: .; d_call: .; v_call: TRBV7-6; cdr3_aa: CASSIFDEGTSTDTQYF; cdr3_nt: TGTGCCAGCAGCATCTTTGATGAGGGCACATCCACAGATACGCAGTATTTT
j_call: TRBJ2-7; clone_size: .; d_call: TRBD2; v_call: TRBV28; cdr3_aa: CASSFSSGRNEQYF; cdr3_nt: TGTGCCAGCAGTTTTTCTAGCGGGAGAAACGAGCAGTACTTC
j_call: TRBJ1-2; clone_size: .; d_call: .; v_call: TRBV28; cdr3_aa: CASRVESYGYTF; cdr3_nt: TGTGCCAGCAGAGTCGAGTCCTATGGCTACACCTTC
j_call: TRBJ2-7; clone_size: .; d_call: .; v_call: TRBV30; cdr3_aa: CAWSVGPPNYEQYF; cdr3_nt: TGTGCCTGGAGTGTCGGCCCTCCGAACTATGAGCAGTACTTC
j_call: TRBJ1-6; clone_size: .; d_call: .; v_call: TRBV12-3/TRBV12-4; cdr3_aa: CASSLGARTVHF; cdr3_nt: TGTGCCAGCAGTTTGGGGGCACGGACCGTCCACTTT
j_call: TRBJ2-5; clone_size: .; d_call: TRBD1; v_call: TRBV5-6; cdr3_aa: CASSLETGSDLETQYF; cdr3_nt: TGTGCCAGCAGCCTCGAGACAGGGTCGGATTTGGAGACCCAGTACTTC
j_call: TRBJ2-7; clone_size: .; d_call: TRBD1; v_call: TRBV6-2/TRBV6-3; cdr3_aa: CASSQDRVRGYEQYF; cdr3_nt: TGTGCCAGCAGCCAAGACAGGGTTCGCGGTTACGAGCAGTACTTC
j_call: TRBJ2-2; clone_size: .; d_call: .; v_call: TRBV28; cdr3_aa: CASSDDSGELFF; cdr3_nt: TGTGCCAGCAGCGATGACAGCGGGGAGCTGTTTTTT
j_call: TRBJ2-7; clone_size: few; d_call: .; v_call: TRBV11-2; cdr3_aa: CASSYLYYEQYF; cdr3_nt: TGTGCCAGCAGCTACCTATACTACGAGCAGTACTTC
j_call: TRBJ2-7; clone_size: .; d_call: TRBD1; v_call: TRBV19; cdr3_aa: CASSIGGQGEQYF; cdr3_nt: TGTGCCAGTAGTATAGGGGGACAGGGCGAGCAGTACTTC
j_call: TRBJ2-1; clone_size: .; d_call: TRBD2; v_call: TRBV7-8; cdr3_aa: CASSLVLAGDNYIYNEQFF; cdr3_nt: TGTGCTAGCAGCTTAGTACTAGCGGGAGATAATTATATCTACAATGAGCAGTTCTTC
j_call: TRBJ2-1; clone_size: many; d_call: .; v_call: TRBV7-8; cdr3_aa: CASSDQGNEQFF; cdr3_nt: TGTGCCAGCAGCGACCAGGGAAATGAGCAGTTCTTC
j_call: TRBJ2-5; clone_size: .; d_call: TRBD2; v_call: TRBV6-1; cdr3_aa: CASSDEVGGPETQYF; cdr3_nt: TGTGCCAGCAGTGATGAGGTGGGAGGGCCAGAGACCCAGTACTTC
j_call: TRBJ2-7; clone_size: .; d_call: TRBD2; v_call: TRBV4-2; cdr3_aa: CASSLSSGSPYEQYF; cdr3_nt: TGTGCCAGCAGCCTCTCTAGCGGGAGTCCCTACGAGCAGTACTTC
j_call: TRBJ2-3; clone_size: .; d_call: .; v_call: TRBV7-2; cdr3_aa: CASSFPTGSTDTQYF; cdr3_nt: TGTGCCAGCAGCTTTCCTACAGGCAGCACAGATACGCAGTATTTT